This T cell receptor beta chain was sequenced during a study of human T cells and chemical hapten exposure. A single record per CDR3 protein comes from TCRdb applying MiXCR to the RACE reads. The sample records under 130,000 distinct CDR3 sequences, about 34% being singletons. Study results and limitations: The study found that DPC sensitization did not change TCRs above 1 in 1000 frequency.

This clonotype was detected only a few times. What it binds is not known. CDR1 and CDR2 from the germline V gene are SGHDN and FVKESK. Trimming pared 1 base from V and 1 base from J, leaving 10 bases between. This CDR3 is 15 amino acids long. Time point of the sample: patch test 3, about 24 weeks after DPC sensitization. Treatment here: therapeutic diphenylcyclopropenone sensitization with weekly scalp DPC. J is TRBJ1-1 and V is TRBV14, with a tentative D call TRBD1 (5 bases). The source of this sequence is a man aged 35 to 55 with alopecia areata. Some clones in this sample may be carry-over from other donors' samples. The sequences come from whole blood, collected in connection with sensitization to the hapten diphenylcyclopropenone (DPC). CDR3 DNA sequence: TGTGCCAGCAGCCAAGTTGGGGCAGCGAACACTGAAGCTTTCTTT. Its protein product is CASSQVGAANTEAFF. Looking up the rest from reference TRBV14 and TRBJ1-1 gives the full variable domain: EAGVTQFPSHSVIEKGQTVTLRCDPISGHDNLYWYRRVMGKEIKFLLHFVKESKQDESGMPNNRFLAERTGGTYSTLKVQPAELEDSGVYFCASSQVGAANTEAFFGQGTRLTVV.